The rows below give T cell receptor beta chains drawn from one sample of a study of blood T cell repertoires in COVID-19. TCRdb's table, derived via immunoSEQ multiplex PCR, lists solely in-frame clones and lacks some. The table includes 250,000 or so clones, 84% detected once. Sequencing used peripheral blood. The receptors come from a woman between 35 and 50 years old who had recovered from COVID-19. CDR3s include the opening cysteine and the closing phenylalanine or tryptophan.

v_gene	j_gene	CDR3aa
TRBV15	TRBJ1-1	CATSRGTYETEAFF
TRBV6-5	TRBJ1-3	CASSYGGALSGNTIYF
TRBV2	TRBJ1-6	CASTLQGGFYNSPLHF
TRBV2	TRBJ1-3	CASNRVPGNTIYF
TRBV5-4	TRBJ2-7	CASSLAGGYSYEQYF
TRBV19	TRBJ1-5	CASSISVNQPQHF
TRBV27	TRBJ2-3	CATSGGKYTQYF
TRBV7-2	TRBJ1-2	CASSLDRANYGYTF
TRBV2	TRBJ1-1	CASRRTENTEAFF
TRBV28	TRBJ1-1	CASSSYRRGSEAFF
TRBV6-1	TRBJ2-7	CASSELPVYEQYF
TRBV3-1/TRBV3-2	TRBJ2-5	CASSQGGRLWETQYF
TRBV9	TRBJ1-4	CASSESPEIEKLFF
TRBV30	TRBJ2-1	CAWSVTGWIGNEQFF
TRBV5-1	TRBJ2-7	CASGVGQREQYF
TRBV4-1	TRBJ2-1	CASSQVDSYNEQFF
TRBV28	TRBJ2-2	CASSGGGQGASGTGELFF
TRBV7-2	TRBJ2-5	CASSLQTGGGETQYF
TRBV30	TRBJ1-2	CAWRTQGVPYGYTF
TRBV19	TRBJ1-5	CASSTSWDRALQPQHF
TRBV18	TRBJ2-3	CASSLVRVSADTQYF
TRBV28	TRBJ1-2	CASDGGPHYGYTF
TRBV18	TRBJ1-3	CASSPLTGTASGNTIYF
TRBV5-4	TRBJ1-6	CASSGAASSYNSPLHF
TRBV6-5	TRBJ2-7	CASIGAGTYEQYF